The next 21 T cell receptor beta chains were all read from a single sample in a study of PD-L1 blockade in urothelial cancer (dated by TCRdb to the late 2010s). The time point tag for this specimen amounts to: peripheral blood 6 weeks after treatment start. The library was made by the immunoSEQ multiplex PCR assay. The immuneACCESS repertoire file appears here via TCRdb, limited to in-frame rearrangements. These files lack a portion of the clones; in checked studies, under half of the deficit traces to unresolved V genes, and the cause of the others is not known. Present in this sample are 65,000 to 85,000 clones, around 93% of which were seen just once. The ten largest clonotypes hold 0.87% of the sample. The sequences come from PBMCs, collected around atezolizumab (anti-PD-L1) treatment. The receptors were gathered from a woman at least 80 years old with urothelial cancer.

This chain joins TRBV29-1 and TRBJ1-1, with a weak D call TRBD1 (6 bases). The CDR3 is made up of 12 amino acids. The V end lost 7 bases, the J end lost 10 bases, and 19 bases lay between the germline ends. Germline V gene sequence: CDR1 SQVTM, CDR2 ANQGSEA. The CDR3 spells CSGQDLDSGAFF. The CDR3 DNA sequence: TGCAGCGGACAAGACCTGGACAGTGGAGCTTTCTTT.

The rearrangement joins TRBV9 to TRBJ2-3, with a weak D call TRBD1 (6 bases). V was cut by 0 bases and J by 5 bases, with 7 bases left in between. The CDR3 totals 13 residues. The V gene's germline CDR1 is SGDLS and CDR2 YYNGEE. The DNA of the CDR3 is TGTGCCAGCAGCGTAGACAGGGTAGATACGCAGTATTTT. Translated: CASSVDRVDTQYF.

This chain links TRBV28 with TRBJ2-7, with a possible D match to TRBD1 (6 bases). In germline, CDR1 is MDHEN, CDR2 SYDVKM. V lost 7 bases and J 9 bases, leaving 13 bases between the germline ends. This CDR3 region has 11 residues. The CDR3 DNA sequence: TGTGCCAGCAACTCGATCAGGGGGCAGTACTTC. It is translated as CASNSIRGQYF.

The chain combines TRBV19 with TRBJ1-2, with D possibly matching TRBD1 (5 bases). Germline CDR1 is LNHDA and CDR2 is SQIVND (reference sequence). V was shortened by 7 bases and J by 5 bases, with 17 bases between the two germline ends. There are 14 residues in the CDR3. CDR3 protein: CASTPGGPIYGYTF. CDR3 coding DNA: TGTGCCAGTACCCCGGGGGGACCGATTTATGGCTACACCTTC.

The chain carries TRBV6-1 and TRBJ2-1; D might be TRBD2 (6 bases). Trimming stripped 2 bases from V and 9 bases from J, with 11 bases between. The CDR3 loop spans 13 amino acids. CDR1 and CDR2 from the germline V gene are MNHNS and SASEGT. The CDR3 DNA reads TGTGCCAGCAGTGAATTAGGGGAGGCTGAGCAGTTCTTC. Its translation: CASSELGEAEQFF.

This chain links TRBV27 with TRBJ2-5; D uncertain. The CDR3 has 14 amino acids. Germline-derived CDR1 and CDR2 are MNHEY and SMNVEV (reference sequence). V lost 6 bases to trimming and J lost 4 bases, with 15 bases between them. The CDR3 region is CASSSSWAAETQYF. CDR3 sequence (DNA): TGTGCCAGCAGCTCCTCTTGGGCAGCAGAGACCCAGTACTTC.

The chain has TRBV19 and TRBJ2-7; 7 positions match TRBD1. The CDR3 runs to 15 residues. CDR1 is LNHDA and CDR2 is SQIVND in the germline V gene (reference sequence). J gave up 3 bases and V 3 bases, and 8 bases lay outside the gene matches. CDR3 in amino acids: CASSISPGQFYEQYF. For the CDR3, the DNA is TGTGCCAGTAGTATCAGCCCGGGACAGTTCTACGAGCAGTACTTC.

Written as DNA, the CDR3 is TGTGCCAGCAGCTTAACTGGCCGGGACAAGGATTTCTTT. As protein: CASSLTGRDKDFF. The chain links TRBV7-3 to TRBJ1-1, with TRBD1 as a possible D gene (6 bases). CDR3 size: 13 residues. V lost 0 bases and J lost 13, with 15 bases in between. The germline gives CDR1 SGHTA, CDR2 FQGTGA. The variable domain in full, with the rest retrieved from reference TRBV7-3 and TRBJ1-1, is GAGVSQTPSNKVTEKGKYVELRCDPISGHTALYWYRQSLGQGPEFLIYFQGTGAADDSGLPNDRFFAVRPEGSVSTLKIQRTERGDSAVYLCASSLTGRDKDFFGQGTRLTVV.

This chain connects TRBV9 to TRBJ1-5; unclear D gene. The germline V gene has CDR1 SGDLS and CDR2 YYNGEE. V lost 4 bases, J lost 0 bases, and 8 bases lay in between. CDR3 length: 14 residues. For the CDR3, the DNA is TGTGCCAGCAGCCCTTCTAATAGCAATCAGCCCCAGCATTTT. This encodes CASSPSNSNQPQHF.

The V call is TRBV5-1, the J call TRBJ2-5, with 9 bases that match TRBD2. Losses at the gene ends were 2 bases for V and 2 bases for J; bases not matched to a gene: 1. The CDR3 totals 14 residues. The germline V gene encodes CDR1 SGHRS and CDR2 YFSETQ. DNA for the CDR3: TGCGCCAGCAGCTTAACTAGCGGGCAAGAGACCCAGTACTTC. Translated, it gives CASSLTSGQETQYF.

The V call is TRBV27, the J call TRBJ2-1; TRBD2 aligns across 13 bases. The trim removed 6 bases at V and 9 bases at J, leaving 8 bases unmatched. The CDR3 totals 15 residues. The V gene's germline CDR1 is MNHEY and CDR2 SMNVEV (reference sequence). The CDR3 loop reads CASRFTSGRAGEQFF. The CDR3, as DNA: TGTGCCAGCAGATTTACTAGCGGGAGGGCCGGTGAGCAGTTCTTC.

V usage is TRBV7-9 and J usage is TRBJ1-5, with 8 bases fitting TRBD1. The CDR3 spans 18 residues. Per the germline V gene, CDR1 is SEHNR and CDR2 is FQNEAQ (reference sequence). After removal of 4 bases from V and 0 bases from J, the junction contained 11 bases not matched to a gene. The CDR3: CASSSEGWTGNSNQPQHF. In DNA form, the CDR3 reads TGTGCCAGCAGCTCTGAGGGCTGGACAGGGAATAGCAATCAGCCCCAGCATTTT.

The chain is built from TRBV15 and TRBJ1-3; 9 bases line up with TRBD1. The CDR3 length is 13 residues. Losses at the gene ends were 8 bases for V and 7 bases for J; bases not matched to a gene: 6. In germline, CDR1 is LNHNV, CDR2 YYDKDF (reference sequence). Written as DNA, the CDR3 is TGTGCCACCTCTGAGACAGGGGGTAACACCATATATTTT. Protein product: CATSETGGNTIYF.

As DNA, the CDR3 is TGTGCCAGCAGCGGAACAGGGTACGAGCAGTTCTTC. It encodes CASSGTGYEQFF. The V gene is TRBV9, the J gene TRBJ2-1, with a possible D match to TRBD1 (6 bases). This CDR3 contains 12 residues. Per germline, CDR1 SGDLS and CDR2 YYNGEE. V shed 3 bases and J shed 10 bases, with 11 bases lying between them.

The V gene is TRBV7-9, the J gene TRBJ2-5; the match to TRBD2 covers 12 bases. Germline V lookup: CDR1 SEHNR, CDR2 FQNEAQ (reference sequence). V gave up 3 bases and J gave up 5 bases; unmatched junction bases: 7. CDR3 length: 16 amino acids. DNA of the CDR3: TGTGCCAGCAGCTTGCCTAGCGGGAGGGCCGGGGAGACCCAGTACTTC. It codes for CASSLPSGRAGETQYF.

The V gene is TRBV7-9, the J gene TRBJ2-7; 9 nucleotides line up with TRBD1. This CDR3 comprises 15 residues. V lost 4 bases and J lost 2; bases outside the gene matches: 6. Germline V gene data show CDR1 as SEHNR and CDR2 as FQNEAQ (reference sequence). The chain's CDR3 is CASSYRGQGTYEQYF. CDR3 bases: TGTGCCAGCAGCTACAGGGGACAGGGTACCTACGAGCAGTACTTC.

The chain combines TRBV5-1 with TRBJ2-5; possibly TRBD2 for D (6 bases). Germline values: CDR1 SGHRS, CDR2 YFSETQ. V was clipped by 4 bases and J by 1 base, with 17 bases between them. The CDR3 totals 16 residues. The chain's CDR3 is CASSRVGGALQETQYF. CDR3 nucleotides: TGCGCCAGCAGCCGAGTAGGCGGGGCCCTCCAAGAGACCCAGTACTTC.

This chain connects TRBV5-1 to TRBJ2-1, with 12 bases aligning to TRBD2. Germline V CDR1 and CDR2: SGHRS, YFSETQ. The CDR3 has 17 residues. V trimming: 4 bases; J trimming: 8 bases; junction bases outside the gene matches: 13. Here the CDR3 DNA reads TGCGCCAGCAGCCGTGCGACTAGCGGGAGATTGGTTGATGAGCAGTTCTTC. It yields the protein CASSRATSGRLVDEQFF.

The J gene is TRBJ2-3, the V gene TRBV15; 14 bases are a match to TRBD2. Germline values: CDR1 LNHNV, CDR2 YYDKDF (reference sequence). The CDR3 consists of 19 residues. Trimming removed 3 bases from V and 0 bases from J; junction bases left unmatched: 8. DNA for the CDR3: TGTGCCACCAGCAGCTCCGGGACTAGCGGGGGTGCTAGCACAGATACGCAGTATTTT. Its protein is CATSSSGTSGGASTDTQYF.

The V and J genes are TRBV5-4 and TRBJ2-7; 12 positions agree with TRBD2. Losses at the gene ends were 0 bases for V and 2 bases for J; bases not matched to a gene: 6. The CDR3 spans 17 residues. Germline CDR1 and CDR2: SGHNT and YYREEE (reference sequence). CDR3 in DNA: TGTGCCAGCAGCTTGGAACTAGCGGGAGGTGGGGCCTACGAGCAGTACTTC. It encodes CASSLELAGGGAYEQYF.

The gene calls are TRBV7-8 and TRBJ1-1, with no clear D. The CDR3 loop spans 13 amino acids. Germline V gene lookup returns CDR1 SGHVS and CDR2 FQNEAQ. V dropped 1 base and J dropped 5 bases, with 8 bases sitting between them. CDR3 sequence reads: CASSLGGPTEAFF. In DNA, the CDR3 is TGTGCCAGCAGCTTAGGAGGGCCTACTGAAGCTTTCTTT.